The source of this T cell receptor beta chain is a study of cytomegalovirus exposure and HLA in healthy donors. The PCR used 60 Vbeta and 13 Jbeta primers. Only in-frame clones appear in the TCRdb table, and some are missing; sequencing was by immunoSEQ multiplex PCR. The sample lists some 190,000 clones, around three quarters seen once, with less than 15% in the top ten. The germline CDR1 and CDR2 sequences are PRHDT and FYEKMQ (reference sequence). The CDR3 sequence is 15 residues long. V was clipped by 3 bases and J by 5 bases, with 13 bases between them. The chain is built from TRBV13 and TRBJ2-2; perhaps TRBD1 as D (5 bases). The origin of this receptor is a woman in her 30s in good health and CMV-seropositive. The sample consisted of PBMCs. As DNA, the CDR3 is TGTGCCAGCAGCTTTAGTGCAGGGTTGACCGGGGAGCTGTTTTTT. Translating gives CASSFSAGLTGELFF. The complete variable domain, with remaining parts taken from reference TRBV13 and TRBJ2-2, reads AAGVIQSPRHLIKEKRETATLKCYPIPRHDTVYWYQQGPGQDPQFLISFYEKMQSDKGSIPDRFSAQQFSDYHSELNMSSLELGDSALYFCASSFSAGLTGELFFGEGSRLTVL.